Shown below are 22 T cell receptor beta chains from a single sample sequenced in a study of blood T cell repertoires in COVID-19. Measured with immunoSEQ multiplex PCR; TCRdb has only the in-frame clones, and not every one. Among about 270,000 clones listed, around 85% were seen once. Sequencing input: peripheral blood. The receptors derive from a woman between 25 and 40 years old with COVID-19, enrolled during active disease.

The chain has TRBV5-1 and TRBJ2-1; 10 bases map to TRBD2. From germline, CDR1 is SGHRS and CDR2 YFSETQ. The CDR3 is 17 amino acids. Trimming at V came to 3 bases and at J to 0 bases, leaving 6 bases not matched to a gene. CDR3 in amino acids: CASSWGERGGSYNEQFF. CDR3 sequence (DNA): TGCGCCAGCAGCTGGGGCGAGCGGGGGGGCTCCTACAATGAGCAGTTCTTC.

CDR3 region: CASIGVTTEQYF. Written as DNA, the CDR3 is TGTGCCAGCATAGGTGTGACTACGGAGCAGTACTTC. The V gene is TRBV2, the J gene TRBJ2-7; D may be TRBD2 (5 bases). The V end was cut by 7 bases, the J end by 7 bases, with 14 bases between. This CDR3 spans 12 amino acids. Looked up from germline, CDR1 is SNHLY and CDR2 is FYNNEI.

J is TRBJ2-7 and V is TRBV18; 14 bases fit TRBD2. Germline CDR1 and CDR2: KGHSH and LQKENI. CDR3 length: 17 amino acids. V dropped 0 bases and J dropped 5; count of bases not matched to a gene: 6. The CDR3 reads CASSPPLTSGGAHEQYF. The CDR3, as DNA: TGTGCCAGCTCACCACCGTTGACTAGCGGGGGGGCCCACGAGCAGTACTTC.

The V gene is TRBV4-2, the J gene TRBJ2-7, with 9 bases lining up with TRBD2. CDR1 and CDR2 (germline): LGHNA, YNFKEQ. The length of the CDR3 is 15 residues. The J segment lost 5 bases and the V segment lost 4 bases, leaving 9 bases of the junction unmatched. CDR3 in DNA: TGTGCCAGCAGCCCCGTAGCGGGGGCGGTGCACGAGCAGTACTTC. Translated, it gives CASSPVAGAVHEQYF.

The chain recombines TRBV18 with TRBJ1-3; perhaps TRBD1 as D (5 bases). With 3 bases removed from V and 0 bases from J, the gap between germline ends came to 24 bases. Germline loops: CDR1 KGHSH, CDR2 LQKENI. The CDR3 is 20 residues long. The CDR3 DNA follows: TGTGCCAGCTCACCTTTGTACGGGGGTTCCTCATCTGACTCTGGAAACACCATATATTTT. Its translation is CASSPLYGGSSSDSGNTIYF.

This chain uses TRBV7-2 with TRBJ1-3; D gene unclear. Looked up from germline, CDR1 is SGHTA and CDR2 is FQGNSA. With 5 bases removed from V and 0 bases from J, the gap between germline ends came to 11 bases. The CDR3 runs 15 residues. The CDR3 DNA is TGTGCCAGCAGCCTAGATGGCCTCTCTGGAAACACCATATATTTT. Translation: CASSLDGLSGNTIYF.

This clone was picked up one time. This rearrangement joins TRBV19 to TRBJ2-2; D perhaps matches TRBD1 (5 bases). V shed 7 bases and J shed 6 bases, with 18 bases lying between them. The CDR3 runs to 15 residues. Germline values: CDR1 LNHDA, CDR2 SQIVND (reference sequence). The CDR3 here is CASTPGQGMPGELFF. The CDR3 DNA reads TGTGCCAGTACCCCTGGGCAGGGCATGCCCGGGGAGCTGTTTTTT.

The genes are TRBV19 and TRBJ1-2; D is possibly TRBD1 (5 bases). CDR1 LNHDA and CDR2 SQIVND come from the germline V gene (reference sequence). V was trimmed by 5 bases and J by 7 bases, leaving 11 bases between them. The CDR3 loop spans 12 amino acids. The CDR3 nucleotides are TGTGCCAGTAGTGCTCACAGGAGTGGCTACACCTTC. Its translation: CASSAHRSGYTF.

The chain joins TRBV7-6 to TRBJ1-4, with D perhaps matching TRBD1 (6 bases). CDR3 length: 16 residues. V was clipped by 2 bases and J by 0 bases, with 10 bases between them. The germline V gene encodes CDR1 SGHVS and CDR2 FNYEAQ. The CDR3 loop is CASSLRGQTTNEKLFF. The CDR3 bases are TGTGCCAGCAGCTTACGCGGACAGACAACTAATGAAAAACTGTTTTTT.

The chain has TRBV21-1 and TRBJ1-1; the table's D call TRBD1 went unverified against the DNA. TRBV21-1 constitutes a pseudogene. The CDR3 has 15 amino acids. CDR3: CASSKEGRENTEAFF. DNA for the CDR3: TGTGCCAGCAGCAAAGAGGGCAGGGAGAACACTGAAGCTTTCTTT.

The gene calls are TRBV5-1 and TRBJ2-7; 7 bases fit TRBD2. J gave up 7 bases and V 0 bases, and 16 bases lay outside the gene matches. CDR1 and CDR2 (germline): SGHRS, YFSETQ. This CDR3 region has 17 residues. CDR3 residues: CASSLEFVGGGLQEQYF. The CDR3 bases are TGCGCCAGCAGCTTGGAGTTTGTGGGTGGGGGACTACAGGAGCAGTACTTC.

V usage is TRBV9 and J usage is TRBJ1-2; tentatively, D is TRBD1 (5 bases). The CDR3 runs 15 residues. Germline CDR1 is SGDLS and CDR2 is YYNGEE. V was trimmed by 4 bases and J by 8 bases, leaving 21 bases between them. CDR3 coding DNA: TGTGCCAGCAGCTCAGCGGGGCAGAGGGTCGTCGGCTACACCTTC. Residues: CASSSAGQRVVGYTF.

CDR3 amino acids: CASSGQRSNQPQHF. For the CDR3, the DNA is TGTGCCAGCAGCGGACAGCGTAGCAATCAGCCCCAGCATTTT. The chain has TRBV2 and TRBJ1-5; weak D call: TRBD1 (6 bases). Per germline, CDR1 SNHLY and CDR2 FYNNEI. The CDR3 covers 14 residues. Trimming left V 6 bases short and J 0 bases short, with 9 bases between.

The chain employs TRBV7-9 and TRBJ1-4; 7 positions match TRBD1. The CDR3 is 14 residues long. Trimming at V came to 5 bases and at J to 7 bases, leaving 7 bases not matched to a gene. Per the germline V gene, CDR1 is SEHNR and CDR2 is FQNEAQ (reference sequence). Here the CDR3 DNA reads TGTGCCAGCAGCCACGAGTACAGGGGTGAAAAACTGTTTTTT. Protein: CASSHEYRGEKLFF.

The J gene is TRBJ2-5, the V gene TRBV5-4; tentative D call: TRBD2 (6 bases). The V end was cut by 1 base, the J end by 5 bases, with 15 bases between. This CDR3 is 15 amino acids long. CDR1 and CDR2 from the germline V gene are SGHNT and YYREEE (reference sequence). The CDR3 DNA reads TGTGCCAGCAGCTTGTTAACAGGCGGGGTGGAGACCCAGTACTTC. Its protein is CASSLLTGGVETQYF. The full variable domain, completed using reference TRBV5-4 and TRBJ2-5, is ETGVTQSPTHLIKTRGQQVTLRCSSQSGHNTVSWYQQALGQGPQFIFQYYREEENGRGNFPPRFSGLQFPNYSSELNVNALELDDSALYLCASSLLTGGVETQYFGPGTRLLVL.

This chain connects TRBV5-5 to TRBJ2-1; 10 nucleotides line up with TRBD2. V lost 1 base and J lost 7; bases outside the gene matches: 5. The CDR3 consists of 15 residues. The germline CDR1 and CDR2 sequences are SGHKS and YYEKEE (reference sequence). The CDR3 loop reads CASSLWLAGANEQFF. The CDR3, as DNA: TGTGCCAGCAGCTTGTGGCTAGCGGGGGCAAATGAGCAGTTCTTC.

The rearrangement uses TRBV10-1 and TRBJ2-7; D remains unclear. The ends were cut back, 4 bases at V and 0 bases at J, with 10 bases in the middle. CDR1 and CDR2 (germline): WNHNN, SYGVQD (reference sequence). The CDR3 consists of 14 residues. The CDR3 reads CASSGKRSSYEQYF. The CDR3 coding sequence is TGCGCCAGCAGTGGCAAAAGGAGCTCCTACGAGCAGTACTTC.

The chain joins TRBV11-2 to TRBJ2-7, with D maybe TRBD2 (5 bases). There are 15 residues in the CDR3. Germline V gene data show CDR1 as SGHAT and CDR2 as FQNNGV. Trimming stripped 3 bases from V and 0 bases from J, with 12 bases between. As DNA, the CDR3 is TGTGCCAGCAGCTTGGGTTTCGGAGGCTCCTACGAGCAGTACTTC. As protein: CASSLGFGGSYEQYF.

The gene calls are TRBV6-6 and TRBJ2-5; 13 bases are shared with TRBD2. Germline V gene sequence: CDR1 MNHNY, CDR2 SVGAGI (reference sequence). This CDR3 has 15 residues. The V segment lost 4 bases and the J segment 4 bases; nucleotides outside the gene matches: 3. The CDR3 nucleotides are TGTGCCAGCAGTTGGGGGACTAGCGGGACAGAGACCCAGTACTTC. Amino acid sequence: CASSWGTSGTETQYF.

The gene calls are TRBV28 and TRBJ1-3; 7 bases are shared with TRBD1. The CDR3 loop spans 14 amino acids. Germline V lookup: CDR1 MDHEN, CDR2 SYDVKM. This CDR3 is CATVTGDAGNTIYF. Here the CDR3 DNA reads TGTGCAACCGTAACAGGGGACGCTGGAAACACCATATATTTT.

This clone was observed a handful of times. The chain couples TRBV5-1 to TRBJ1-4; TRBD1 agrees at 10 bases. The CDR3 runs to 14 residues. Germline V gives CDR1 SGHRS, CDR2 YFSETQ. V was pared by 3 bases and J by 6 bases, with 2 bases of the junction left unmatched. The CDR3 loop reads CASSSGQGYEKLFF. The DNA for the CDR3 is TGCGCCAGCAGCTCGGGACAGGGGTATGAAAAACTGTTTTTT. Based on the CDR3 plus reference TRBV5-1 and TRBJ1-4, the full variable domain is KAGVTQTPRYLIKTRGQQVTLSCSPISGHRSVSWYQQTPGQGLQFLFEYFSETQRNKGNFPGRFSGRQFSNSRSEMNVSTLELGDSALYLCASSSGQGYEKLFFGSGTQLSVL.

The rearrangement joins TRBV14 to TRBJ2-7, with a possible D match to TRBD1 (6 bases). CDR1 and CDR2 (germline): SGHDN, FVKESK. The CDR3 has 16 amino acids. With 1 base removed from V and 2 bases from J, the gap between germline ends came to 15 bases. DNA for the CDR3: TGTGCCAGCAGCCAAGCCTCCGGACAGATCCCCTACGAGCAGTACTTC. Its translation: CASSQASGQIPYEQYF.